Here is one T cell receptor (beta chain) with its context. This entry belongs to a study of shared clonotypes between healthy human individuals. Produced via immunoSEQ multiplex PCR; TCRdb's table is partial and in-frame only. The sample includes approximately 500,000 clones, about 95% seen only once; the top ten take 0.055% to 0.075%. Germline CDR1 and CDR2: ENHRY and SYGVKD. With 10 bases clipped from V and 2 bases from J, the junction kept 2 bases outside the gene matches. This CDR3 contains 12 residues. The sequencing input was naive CD4+ T cells sorted from blood. Subset: CD45RA+ positively selected. The rearrangement uses TRBV10-3 and TRBJ2-7; TRBD2 aligns across 10 bases. The clonotype originates from a woman aged 25 to 39 in good health. CDR3 DNA sequence: TGTGCCACAGGGACTAGCGCCTACGAGCAGTACTTC. As protein: CATGTSAYEQYF.